This T cell receptor beta chain was identified in a study of blood T cell repertoires in COVID-19. V lost 6 bases and J lost 8, with 16 bases in between. Germline assignment: CDR1 LNHDA and CDR2 SQIVND (reference sequence). This CDR3 spans 14 amino acids. Original data processing: Reference gene primer amplification in the assay estimated nucleated cell counts. The table came from immunoSEQ multiplex PCR; TCRdb's copy has only in-frame clones and leaves some out. V and J calls and clone size come straight from that table; D and trimming were deduced from the DNA. This sample has about 200,000 clones, with approximately 88% found just once.

This receptor was identified in a man in his 60s who had recovered from COVID-19. Sequenced sample: peripheral blood. V usage is TRBV19 and J usage is TRBJ1-4, with D tentatively TRBD1 (5 bases). CDR3 nucleotides: TGTGCCAGTAGCGGCGGGGCGAGTCTCGAAAAACTGTTTTTT. This gives the protein CASSGGASLEKLFF.